A few counts support the clone carrying this TCR beta chain. Germline lookup yields CDR1 SGHTA and CDR2 FQGNSA. Unmatched junction bases numbered 5, after V lost 5 bases and J lost 2 bases. The CDR3 extends over 14 amino acids. The source of the sample is a study of blood T cell repertoires in COVID-19. Source study methods: It was from reference gene primer amplification that nucleated cell counts were estimated. Assay: immunoSEQ multiplex PCR; the TCRdb copy retains only in-frame clones and omits some. The V and J calls and clone size are taken from that table; D and trimming were inferred from the DNA. The sample holds some 39,000 clones, approximately 86% seen once.

This sequence was found in a man aged 40-49 years with active COVID-19. The chain is built from TRBV7-2 and TRBJ2-7; the match to TRBD2 covers 8 bases. The sequencing input was peripheral blood. CDR3 coding DNA: TGTGCCAGCAGCCTCATAGCGGGAACCTACGAGCAGTACTTC. Translating it yields CASSLIAGTYEQYF. The full variable domain, rest sourced from reference TRBV7-2 and TRBJ2-7, is GAGVSQSPSNKVTEKGKDVELRCDPISGHTALYWYRQSLGQGLEFLIYFQGNSAPDKSGLPSDRFSAERTGGSVSTLTIQRTQQEDSAVYLCASSLIAGTYEQYFGPGTRLTVT.